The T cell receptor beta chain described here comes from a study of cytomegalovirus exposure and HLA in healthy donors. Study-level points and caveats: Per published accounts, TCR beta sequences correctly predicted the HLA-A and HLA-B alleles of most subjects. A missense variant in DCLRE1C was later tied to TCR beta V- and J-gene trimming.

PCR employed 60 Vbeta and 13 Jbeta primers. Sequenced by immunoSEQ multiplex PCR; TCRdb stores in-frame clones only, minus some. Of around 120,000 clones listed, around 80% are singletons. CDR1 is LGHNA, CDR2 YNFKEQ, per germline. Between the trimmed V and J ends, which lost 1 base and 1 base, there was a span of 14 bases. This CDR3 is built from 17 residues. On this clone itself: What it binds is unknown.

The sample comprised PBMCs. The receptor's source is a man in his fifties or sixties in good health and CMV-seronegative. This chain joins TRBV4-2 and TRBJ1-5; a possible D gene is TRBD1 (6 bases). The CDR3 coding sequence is TGTGCCAGCAGCCAAGGTAGGGCAGGGGAGAGCAATCAGCCCCAGCATTTT. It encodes CASSQGRAGESNQPQHF.